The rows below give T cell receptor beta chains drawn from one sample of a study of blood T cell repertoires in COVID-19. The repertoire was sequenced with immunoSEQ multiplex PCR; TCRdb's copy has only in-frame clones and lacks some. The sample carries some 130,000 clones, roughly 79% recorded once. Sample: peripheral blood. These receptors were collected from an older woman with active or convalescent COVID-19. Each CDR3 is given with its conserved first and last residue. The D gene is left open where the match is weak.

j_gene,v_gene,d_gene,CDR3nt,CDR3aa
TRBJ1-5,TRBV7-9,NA,TGTGCCAGCAGCTTAGGGCAGACGGGGCCCCAGCATTTT,CASSLGQTGPQHF
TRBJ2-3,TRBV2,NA,TGTGCCAGCAGTGACGGAACGGGAGTTAGCACAGATACGCAGTATTTT,CASSDGTGVSTDTQYF
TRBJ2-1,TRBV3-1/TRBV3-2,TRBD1,TGTGCCAGCAGCCGCCGACAGGGGTCCTACAATGAGCAGTTCTTC,CASSRRQGSYNEQFF
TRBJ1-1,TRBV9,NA,TGTGCCAGCAGCGTAGGACAGCGGAACACTGAAGCTTTCTTT,CASSVGQRNTEAFF
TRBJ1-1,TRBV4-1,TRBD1,TGCGCCAGCAGCCGAGGACAGGGGGAAGGTGAGAACACTGAAGCTTTCTTT,CASSRGQGEGENTEAFF
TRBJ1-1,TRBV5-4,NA,TGTGCCAGTACCTCTTACAATGAAGCTTTCTTT,CASTSYNEAFF
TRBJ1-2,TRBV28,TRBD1,TGTGCCAGCAGTTTATTTGTCAGGCAGGGGGCCGGTGGCTACACCTTC,CASSLFVRQGAGGYTF
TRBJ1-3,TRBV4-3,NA,TGCGCCAGCAGCCCGGTCGGGGGGCCTGGAAACACCATATATTTT,CASSPVGGPGNTIYF
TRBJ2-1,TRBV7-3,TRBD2,TGTGCCAGCAGCGAACTAGCGGGACCCTACAATGAGCAGTTCTTC,CASSELAGPYNEQFF
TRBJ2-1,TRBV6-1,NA,TGTGCCAGCAGTGAATATCTCGGAGACTACAATGAGCAGTTCTTC,CASSEYLGDYNEQFF
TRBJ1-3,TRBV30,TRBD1,TGTGCCCAGACAGGGGTCTCTGGAAACACCATATATTTT,CAQTGVSGNTIYF